This is a list of T cell receptor beta chains from one sample in a study of T cells in Graves' hyperthyroidism and ophthalmopathy. One entry per CDR3 protein results from TCRdb running MiXCR on the multiplex PCR reads. The sample lists about half a million distinct CDR3 sequences, more than 15% seen once, with around 28% in the top ten. Sequencing used blood. The origin of the receptors is a woman aged 30 to 39 with Graves' ophthalmopathy. CDR3s include the opening cysteine and the closing phenylalanine or tryptophan.

V gene: TRBV3-1
J gene: TRBJ2-7
CDR3 protein: CASSQVATRQRSEQYF

V gene: TRBV7-3
J gene: TRBJ2-3
CDR3 protein: CASSKLGRAPDTQYF

V gene: TRBV5-1
J gene: TRBJ2-5
CDR3 protein: CASSLTGGVQETQYF

V gene: TRBV29-1
J gene: TRBJ2-7
CDR3 protein: CSVMGPSSYEQYF

V gene: TRBV7-9
J gene: TRBJ2-2
CDR3 protein: CASTNDMGGSTGELFF

V gene: TRBV28
J gene: TRBJ1-5
CDR3 protein: CASSLEQNQHF

V gene: TRBV2
J gene: TRBJ1-1
CDR3 protein: CASNLGTEAFF

V gene: TRBV28
J gene: TRBJ1-2
CDR3 protein: CASGNSYGYTF

V gene: TRBV25-1
J gene: TRBJ2-7
CDR3 protein: CASTLIGGRRAYEQYF

V gene: TRBV5-1
J gene: TRBJ2-1
CDR3 protein: CASRSDNEQFF

V gene: TRBV6-2/TRBV6-3
J gene: TRBJ2-2
CDR3 protein: CATGLALGGPNTGELFF

V gene: TRBV20-1
J gene: TRBJ2-7
CDR3 protein: CSRDRKPASYEQYF

V gene: TRBV28
J gene: TRBJ2-2
CDR3 protein: CASSLPPTSGDTGELFF

V gene: TRBV4-1
J gene: TRBJ2-3
CDR3 protein: CASSQDGGRGAADTQYF

V gene: TRBV7-9
J gene: TRBJ1-2
CDR3 protein: CASSLIDDGYGYTF

V gene: TRBV9
J gene: TRBJ2-2
CDR3 protein: CASSVGAETNTGELFF

V gene: TRBV28
J gene: TRBJ1-2
CDR3 protein: CASSYPGQGAHGYTF

V gene: TRBV28
J gene: TRBJ2-7
CDR3 protein: CASTMTGLPYEQYF

V gene: TRBV11-2
J gene: TRBJ2-5
CDR3 protein: CASSSARVETQYF

V gene: TRBV4-1
J gene: TRBJ2-2
CDR3 protein: CASSQEFRGFSNTGELFF

V gene: TRBV6-2/TRBV6-3
J gene: TRBJ2-7
CDR3 protein: CASSPTGTSGITYEQYF

V gene: TRBV2
J gene: TRBJ1-5
CDR3 protein: CASCPIGNQPQHF

V gene: TRBV11-2
J gene: TRBJ2-5
CDR3 protein: CASSRDGGDQETQYF

V gene: TRBV7-3
J gene: TRBJ1-1
CDR3 protein: CASSITRNTEAFF

V gene: TRBV18
J gene: TRBJ2-1
CDR3 protein: CASSQGSSDYNEQFF

V gene: TRBV2
J gene: TRBJ2-1
CDR3 protein: CASRDRIEQFF

V gene: TRBV12-3/TRBV12-4
J gene: TRBJ1-1
CDR3 protein: CASSLGVINTEAFF